This is a list of T cell receptor beta chains from one sample in a study of OX40 agonist ivuxolimab in advanced cancers. Here immunoSEQ multiplex PCR was the method, and the copy in TCRdb shows in-frame clones only, minus some. The repertoire holds tens of thousands of clones, with around 76% as singletons. The sample in question was CD4+ or CD8+ T cells sorted from blood, obtained in a trial of the OX40 agonist ivuxolimab. All receptors derive from an adult with an advanced solid tumor such as melanoma, head and neck, liver or kidney cancer. CDR3s leave out the opening cysteine and the closing phenylalanine or tryptophan.

cdr3_aa: ASSLEVGPSYGYT
cdr3_length: 13
j_call: TRBJ1-2
v_call: TRBV5-5

cdr3_aa: ASSPQQGALQPQH
cdr3_length: 13
j_call: TRBJ1-5
v_call: TRBV11-2

cdr3_aa: ASSLGRGANYGYT
cdr3_length: 13
j_call: TRBJ1-2
v_call: TRBV7-9

cdr3_aa: ASSFSYEQY
cdr3_length: 9
j_call: TRBJ2-7
v_call: TRBV2

cdr3_aa: ASRKSGVGWQPQH
cdr3_length: 13
j_call: TRBJ1-5
v_call: TRBV27

cdr3_aa: ASSPPGQGGTEAF
cdr3_length: 13
j_call: TRBJ1-1
v_call: TRBV5-6

cdr3_aa: ASSLTGASSPLH
cdr3_length: 12
j_call: TRBJ1-6
v_call: TRBV19

cdr3_aa: ASSQPEMPF
cdr3_length: 9
j_call: TRBJ2-1
v_call: TRBV23-1

cdr3_aa: AWTLAKNIQY
cdr3_length: 10
j_call: TRBJ2-4
v_call: TRBV30

cdr3_aa: AISGSQGGTEAF
cdr3_length: 12
j_call: TRBJ1-1
v_call: TRBV10-3

cdr3_aa: ASSVGDTGSETQY
cdr3_length: 13
j_call: TRBJ2-5
v_call: TRBV9

cdr3_aa: ASSPRTQTGAGNTIY
cdr3_length: 15
j_call: TRBJ1-3
v_call: TRBV5-5

cdr3_aa: ASYRGDNSPLH
cdr3_length: 11
j_call: TRBJ1-6
v_call: TRBV4-1

cdr3_aa: ASSLDLNTGELF
cdr3_length: 12
j_call: TRBJ2-2
v_call: TRBV11-2

cdr3_aa: ASSDTGDTEAF
cdr3_length: 11
j_call: TRBJ1-1
v_call: TRBV5-1

cdr3_aa: ASSPQSGPTSSPLH
cdr3_length: 14
j_call: TRBJ1-6
v_call: TRBV18

cdr3_aa: ASSPGTGGGNIQY
cdr3_length: 13
j_call: TRBJ2-4
v_call: TRBV6-1

cdr3_aa: ASSLTFRGQGEQY
cdr3_length: 13
j_call: TRBJ2-3
v_call: TRBV7-6

cdr3_aa: ASSSNRQEQNSPLH
cdr3_length: 14
j_call: TRBJ1-6
v_call: TRBV6-6

cdr3_aa: ASSLYGGNYEQY
cdr3_length: 12
j_call: TRBJ2-7
v_call: TRBV7-2

cdr3_aa: ASSLSVPAYEQY
cdr3_length: 12
j_call: TRBJ2-7
v_call: TRBV7-6

cdr3_aa: ASSLGGSYGYT
cdr3_length: 11
j_call: TRBJ1-2
v_call: TRBV5-4

cdr3_aa: ASSPGLAGAWDTQY
cdr3_length: 14
j_call: TRBJ2-3
v_call: TRBV5-1

cdr3_aa: ASTRTGLYGYT
cdr3_length: 11
j_call: TRBJ1-2
v_call: TRBV7-2

cdr3_aa: ASSLGQGGMNTEAF
cdr3_length: 14
j_call: TRBJ1-1
v_call: TRBV5-1

cdr3_aa: ASSRTGNQPQH
cdr3_length: 11
j_call: TRBJ1-5
v_call: TRBV6-5

cdr3_aa: ASSPAEGLRELF
cdr3_length: 12
j_call: TRBJ2-2
v_call: TRBV18

cdr3_aa: ASSRPGQNFYEQY
cdr3_length: 13
j_call: TRBJ2-7
v_call: TRBV6-5

cdr3_aa: ASSVGQSGNTIY
cdr3_length: 12
j_call: TRBJ1-3
v_call: TRBV5-3

cdr3_aa: ASSIGRAGNTIY
cdr3_length: 12
j_call: TRBJ1-3
v_call: TRBV19

cdr3_aa: AWSVSYGRETQY
cdr3_length: 12
j_call: TRBJ2-5
v_call: TRBV30

cdr3_aa: ASSLDTAPNSPLH
cdr3_length: 13
j_call: TRBJ1-6
v_call: TRBV7-2

cdr3_aa: ASSFQWTGQETQY
cdr3_length: 13
j_call: TRBJ2-5
v_call: TRBV11-2

cdr3_aa: ASSFSEGALT
cdr3_length: 10
j_call: TRBJ1-2
v_call: TRBV7-2

cdr3_aa: ASTNAGTGPEKLF
cdr3_length: 13
j_call: TRBJ1-4
v_call: TRBV19

cdr3_aa: ASTGTGDTQY
cdr3_length: 10
j_call: TRBJ2-3
v_call: TRBV7-9

cdr3_aa: ASSQDDSDYYGYT
cdr3_length: 13
j_call: TRBJ1-2
v_call: TRBV4-2

cdr3_aa: ASRPQGAGQETRY
cdr3_length: 13
j_call: TRBJ2-5
v_call: TRBV11-1

cdr3_aa: ASDRAYEQY
cdr3_length: 9
j_call: TRBJ2-7
v_call: TRBV2

cdr3_aa: ASSLGDTRDEQY
cdr3_length: 12
j_call: TRBJ2-7
v_call: TRBV5-1

cdr3_aa: ASSHVSSSYNEQF
cdr3_length: 13
j_call: TRBJ2-1
v_call: TRBV4-3